The rows below give T cell receptor beta chains drawn from one sample of a study of blood T cell repertoires in COVID-19. Only in-frame clones appear in the TCRdb table, and some are missing; sequencing was by immunoSEQ multiplex PCR. This table has about 270,000 clones, around nine tenths appearing once. Sequencing was carried out using peripheral blood. The receptors here all came from an older woman who had recovered from COVID-19. Both conserved end residues are part of each CDR3. The D gene is left open where the match is weak. Clone size is stated in some rows and not others, as once, few, many or a class when expanded.

d_call clone_size j_call v_call cdr3_nt cdr3_aa
. . TRBJ1-6 TRBV11-2 TGTGCCAGCAGCTATCTAGAAGGTCGCTCACCCCTCCACTTT CASSYLEGRSPLHF
. . TRBJ1-1 TRBV18 TGTGCCAGCTCACCTCGACAGGTGAACACTGAAGCTTTCTTT CASSPRQVNTEAFF
TRBD1 . TRBJ1-3 TRBV2 TGTGCCAGCAGGGACAGGGGGCTCGGAAACACCATATATTTT CASRDRGLGNTIYF
. . TRBJ2-1 TRBV6-6 TGTGCCAGCAGTCCCCAATACAATGAGCAGTTCTTC CASSPQYNEQFF
TRBD1 . TRBJ2-7 TRBV28 TGTGCCAGCAGTTTAGTGGGGACAGGGCACTACGAGCAGTACTTC CASSLVGTGHYEQYF
TRBD1 . TRBJ2-3 TRBV4-1 TGCGCCAGCAGTTACGAGGGGGCAGACACAGATACGCAGTATTTT CASSYEGADTDTQYF
TRBD1 once TRBJ1-5 TRBV23-1 TGCGCCAGCAGTCAATCCTTCTCCAGGGACAGGGAGCCCTATAGCAATCAGCCCCAGCATTTT CASSQSFSRDREPYSNQPQHF
. . TRBJ1-6 TRBV7-2 TGTGCCAGCAGCTTACAGAGGATGGTCCCACCCCTCCACTTT CASSLQRMVPPLHF
TRBD1 . TRBJ1-4 TRBV27 TGTGCCAGCAGTGCCCGACAGGGCGCAACTAATGAAAAACTGTTTTTT CASSARQGATNEKLFF
TRBD1 few TRBJ1-5 TRBV15 TGTGCCACCAGCAGAGTACGACAGGGTTCGTGGCAGCCCCAGCATTTT CATSRVRQGSWQPQHF
. . TRBJ1-1 TRBV19 TGTGCCAGTAGTGGCCTGGGACATAAGAACACTGAAGCTTTCTTT CASSGLGHKNTEAFF
. . TRBJ1-1 TRBV29-1 TGCAGCGTTGAAGGGCCTTTCGAGGACTCGGTCTTT CSVEGPFEDSVF
TRBD1 . TRBJ2-5 TRBV5-1 TGCGCCAGCAGCCCCGGGACAGGGGGACGACAAGAGACCCAGTACTTC CASSPGTGGRQETQYF
. . TRBJ2-5 TRBV7-8 TGTGCCAGCAGCTTAGGGCGGGCGTACCAAGAGACCCAGTACTTC CASSLGRAYQETQYF
. . TRBJ2-7 TRBV3-1/TRBV3-2 TGTGCCAGCAGCCTATCAGGGGTTGAGCAGTACTTC CASSLSGVEQYF
TRBD1 . TRBJ2-7 TRBV5-1 TGCGCCAGCAGTTCCCTATCGGGACAGGGGTACGAGCAGTACTTC CASSSLSGQGYEQYF
TRBD2 . TRBJ2-7 TRBV13 TGTGCCAGCAGCTCCCGTGGAAAGCGGGGGGGCCGGGAGCAGTACTTC CASSSRGKRGGREQYF